The entry below gives a single T cell receptor beta chain sequence along with its context. Its antigen is undetermined. The CDR3 has 16 residues. The ends were cut back, 5 bases at V and 2 bases at J, with 18 bases in the middle. Looked up from germline, CDR1 is SGHAT and CDR2 is FQNNGV. This entry is derived from a study of CD8+ T cells in alopecia areata. Study-level background: Tofacitinib ran for 6 to 18 months before 6 months off drug. Study findings and constraints: Normal scalp had lower clonality than lesional scalp, with alopecia totalis/universalis lesions showing this most strongly.

Peripheral blood samples and lesional scalp punch biopsies were obtained from alopecia areata patients. Sorting of CD4+ and CD8+ T cells was performed on PBMCs. It was cDNA, reverse transcribed from extracted RNA, that served as the sequencing template. This table comes from immunoSEQ multiplex PCR, and its TCRdb copy is limited to in-frame clones, with some not included. The sample shows around 120,000 clones, more than 30% of them seen only once. The chain has TRBV11-2 and TRBJ2-5; possibly TRBD2 for D (5 bases). This TCR was recovered from a human donor with alopecia areata. Sequencing input: CD4+ T cells sorted from blood. The CDR3 spells CASSVKGVRNQETQYF. CDR3 nucleotide sequence: TGTGCCAGCAGCGTCAAGGGAGTAAGAAATCAAGAGACCCAGTACTTC. Full variable domain (missing parts from reference TRBV11-2 and TRBJ2-5): EAGVAQSPRYKIIEKRQSVAFWCNPISGHATLYWYQQILGQGPKLLIQFQNNGVVDDSQLPKDRFSAERLKGVDSTLKIQPAKLEDSAVYLCASSVKGVRNQETQYFGPGTRLLVL.